Listed here are 26 T cell receptor beta chains from one sample, sequenced in a study of shared clonotypes between healthy human individuals. CD45RO-negative CD8 cells positively selected for CCR7 made up the naive population, which excluded terminally differentiated effector memory CD45RA+ cells. Clones were sequenced by immunoSEQ multiplex PCR, and TCRdb holds only the in-frame ones, with some missing. The data show 650,000 to 800,000 clones, about 91% seen once. The sequenced material came from naive CD8+ T cells sorted from blood. Every receptor here comes from a man aged 30 to 45 in good health.

This clone came up once. The chain carries TRBV7-6 and TRBJ2-2; D is unclear. This CDR3 is 14 amino acids long. V shed 5 bases and J shed 1 base, with 8 bases lying between them. The germline V gene has CDR1 SGHVS and CDR2 FNYEAQ. This CDR3 reads CASSPMGNTGELFF. In nucleotides, the CDR3 is TGTGCCAGCAGCCCCATGGGGAACACCGGGGAGCTGTTTTTT.

This clone occurred once. V and J are TRBV5-1 and TRBJ2-7; 7 bases map to TRBD1. CDR3 size: 14 residues. Germline-derived CDR1 and CDR2 are SGHRS and YFSETQ. V lost 3 bases and J lost 2; bases outside the gene matches: 5. Here the CDR3 reads CASSYRDSTYEQYF. The CDR3 coding sequence is TGCGCCAGCAGCTACCGGGACAGCACCTACGAGCAGTACTTC. The full variable domain, with the rest looked up from reference TRBV5-1 and TRBJ2-7, is KAGVTQTPRYLIKTRGQQVTLSCSPISGHRSVSWYQQTPGQGLQFLFEYFSETQRNKGNFPGRFSGRQFSNSRSEMNVSTLELGDSALYLCASSYRDSTYEQYFGPGTRLTVT.

This chain uses TRBV10-2 with TRBJ2-7; D uncertain. V lost 7 bases and J lost 5, with 18 bases in between. Germline assignment: CDR1 WSHSY and CDR2 SAAADI. The CDR3 runs to 14 residues. This CDR3 reads CASTLGGRKDEQYF. The CDR3 DNA is TGCGCCAGCACTCTCGGCGGACGTAAGGACGAGCAGTACTTC.

V and J are TRBV5-4 and TRBJ1-2, with 10 nucleotides matching TRBD1. CDR1 is SGHNT and CDR2 is YYREEE in the germline V gene (reference sequence). The J segment lost 4 bases and the V segment lost 5 bases, leaving 8 bases of the junction unmatched. CDR3 length: 15 amino acids. The CDR3 reads CASREPGQGTYGYTF. The DNA for the CDR3 is TGTGCCAGCAGGGAACCGGGACAGGGGACCTATGGCTACACCTTC.

This clone was detected only once. The rearrangement uses TRBV28 and TRBJ2-7; 7 bases line up with TRBD2. The germline CDR1 and CDR2 sequences are MDHEN and SYDVKM. V gave up 5 bases and J gave up 4 bases; unmatched junction bases: 14. This CDR3 region has 16 residues. DNA of the CDR3: TGTGCCAGCAGTCCCATATCCGGGAGGCCCCCGTACGAGCAGTACTTC. Encoded protein: CASSPISGRPPYEQYF.

The chain has TRBV11-3 and TRBJ2-5, with a tentative D call TRBD1 (6 bases). Between the trimmed V and J ends, which lost 5 bases and 5 bases, there was a span of 18 bases. The germline V gene has CDR1 SGHNT and CDR2 YENEEA. The CDR3 length is 15 residues. Here the CDR3 DNA reads TGTGCCAGCAGCGCCATAACAGGGATTGGGGAGACCCAGTACTTC. It yields the protein CASSAITGIGETQYF.

This sequence joins TRBV29-1 and TRBJ2-1, with 16 bases that match TRBD2. There are 19 residues in the CDR3. Germline V gives CDR1 SQVTM, CDR2 ANQGSEA. The V gene end was trimmed by 3 bases and the J gene end by 3 bases; junction bases not matched to a gene: 11. The CDR3 DNA is TGCAGCGTTGAGGGCCTCGGGACTAGCGGGAGGGCGAGCTACAATGAGCAGTTCTTC. Residues: CSVEGLGTSGRASYNEQFF.

The gene calls are TRBV13 and TRBJ2-1, with D hard to call. The germline V gene has CDR1 PRHDT and CDR2 FYEKMQ (reference sequence). There are 16 residues in the CDR3. V lost 5 bases and J 0 bases, leaving 14 bases between the germline ends. CDR3 sequence: CASSPPSWSSYNEQFF. CDR3 bases: TGTGCCAGCAGCCCCCCCTCCTGGAGCTCCTACAATGAGCAGTTCTTC.

The chain uses TRBV27 and TRBJ2-1; D might be TRBD2 (5 bases). The germline V and J ends were trimmed by 5 bases and 5 bases, with 16 bases remaining between them. The CDR3 length is 15 residues. Looked up from germline, CDR1 is MNHEY and CDR2 is SMNVEV (reference sequence). The CDR3 nucleotides read TGTGCCAGCAGTGGTTGGGAGTCGGTGAACAATGAGCAGTTCTTC. Residues: CASSGWESVNNEQFF.

This clone occurred once. In DNA, the CDR3 is TGTGCCAGCGGTACCATACTAGCGGCCGACTACGAGCAGTACTTC. Amino acids: CASGTILAADYEQYF. This chain uses TRBV6-6 with TRBJ2-7; 8 bases are shared with TRBD2. The CDR3 is made up of 15 amino acids. In germline, CDR1 is MNHNY, CDR2 SVGAGI (reference sequence). Unmatched junction bases numbered 12, after V lost 8 bases and J lost 3 bases.

The chain joins TRBV27 to TRBJ1-1, with 7 bases aligning to TRBD1. Germline V lookup: CDR1 MNHEY, CDR2 SMNVEV (reference sequence). The CDR3 consists of 16 residues. Losses at the gene ends were 2 bases for V and 0 bases for J; bases not matched to a gene: 6. CDR3 residues: CASSLGEGAVNTEAFF. CDR3 bases: TGTGCCAGCAGTTTAGGAGAGGGGGCGGTGAACACTGAAGCTTTCTTT.

Ten or more counts support this clone. The rearrangement joins TRBV5-4 to TRBJ2-2; 10 nucleotides agree with TRBD2. The CDR3 covers 17 residues. Germline lookup yields CDR1 SGHNT and CDR2 YYREEE (reference sequence). Unmatched junction bases numbered 8, after V lost 1 base and J lost 5 bases. CDR3: CASSLYGLAVGTGELFF. CDR3 DNA sequence: TGTGCCAGCAGCTTGTACGGACTAGCGGTGGGGACCGGGGAGCTGTTTTTT.

The chain uses TRBV11-2 and TRBJ2-4, with 9 nucleotides matching TRBD1. With V trimmed by 5 bases and J by 0 bases, 8 bases remained unmatched. In germline, CDR1 is SGHAT, CDR2 FQNNGV. The CDR3 runs 17 residues. CDR3 coding DNA: TGTGCCAGCAGCCCCCGACAGGGGGGACTAGCCAAAAACATTCAGTACTTC. Its translation is CASSPRQGGLAKNIQYF. Looking up the rest from reference TRBV11-2 and TRBJ2-4 gives the full variable domain: EAGVAQSPRYKIIEKRQSVAFWCNPISGHATLYWYQQILGQGPKLLIQFQNNGVVDDSQLPKDRFSAERLKGVDSTLKIQPAKLEDSAVYLCASSPRQGGLAKNIQYFGAGTRLSVL.

V gene TRBV19 combines with J gene TRBJ2-1; TRBD1 aligns across 9 bases. Germline V gives CDR1 LNHDA, CDR2 SQIVND (reference sequence). This CDR3 is 14 amino acids long. V trimming: 9 bases; J trimming: 1 base; junction bases outside the gene matches: 4. The CDR3, as DNA: TGTGCCAGCCTCGGGACAGGGTCCTACAATGAGCAGTTCTTC. Protein product: CASLGTGSYNEQFF.

On this clone: The sample has other DNA sequences that encode this CDR3 too. The CDR3 is CASSRGATGELFF. The CDR3 DNA reads TGTGCCAGCAGTAGGGGGGCCACCGGGGAGCTGTTTTTT. V is TRBV27 and J is TRBJ2-2; D is perhaps TRBD1 or TRBD2 (6 bases each). This CDR3 comprises 13 residues. Between the trimmed V and J ends, which lost 5 bases and 4 bases, there was a span of 8 bases. Germline assignment: CDR1 MNHEY and CDR2 SMNVEV (reference sequence).

This chain uses TRBV30 with TRBJ2-7; the D gene is possibly TRBD1 (5 bases). The germline gives CDR1 GTSNPN, CDR2 SVGIG (reference sequence). The CDR3 extends over 13 amino acids. The germline V and J ends were trimmed by 0 bases and 4 bases, with 10 bases remaining between them. The CDR3: CAWSVGEAYEQYF. CDR3 DNA sequence: TGTGCCTGGAGTGTAGGGGAAGCGTACGAGCAGTACTTC.

The rearrangement uses TRBV13 and TRBJ1-2; possibly TRBD1 for D (5 bases). CDR1 is PRHDT, CDR2 FYEKMQ, per germline (reference sequence). This CDR3 contains 13 residues. V was trimmed by 8 bases and J by 0 bases, leaving 10 bases between them. The CDR3 reads CASDSGSNYGYTF. The CDR3 nucleotides are TGTGCCAGCGACAGCGGATCTAACTATGGCTACACCTTC.

The rearrangement uses TRBV7-8 and TRBJ2-1; D uncertain. Trimming removed 1 base at V and 7 bases at J, with 14 bases between. The germline CDR1 and CDR2 sequences are SGHVS and FQNEAQ. The CDR3 runs 15 residues. This chain's CDR3 is CASSLVALGRNEQFF. The CDR3 DNA sequence: TGTGCCAGCAGCTTAGTCGCGTTGGGTAGGAATGAGCAGTTCTTC.

The J gene is TRBJ2-1, the V gene TRBV6-5; no clear D. The germline V and J ends were trimmed by 4 bases and 14 bases, with 15 bases remaining between them. Germline CDR1 reads MNHEY; CDR2 reads SVGAGI. The CDR3 is 12 residues long. The CDR3 spells CASSSSVHPEFF. CDR3 DNA sequence: TGTGCCAGCAGTTCCTCTGTTCACCCAGAGTTCTTC.

V is TRBV9 and J is TRBJ2-7; 7 nucleotides agree with TRBD1. The CDR3 runs to 12 residues. CDR1 and CDR2 from the germline V gene are SGDLS and YYNGEE. V lost 3 bases and J lost 6; bases outside the gene matches: 3. The CDR3 spells CASSGTGPEQYF. The CDR3 bases are TGTGCCAGCAGCGGGACAGGACCCGAGCAGTACTTC.

The chain recombines TRBV15 with TRBJ2-1, with 14 nucleotides matching TRBD2. The germline CDR1 and CDR2 sequences are LNHNV and YYDKDF (reference sequence). After removal of 0 bases from V and 4 bases from J, the junction contained 8 bases not matched to a gene. The CDR3 covers 19 residues. The CDR3 spells CATSRDMGLAGVLYNEQFF. The CDR3 bases are TGTGCCACCAGCAGAGATATGGGACTAGCGGGAGTCCTGTACAATGAGCAGTTCTTC.

The chain has TRBV7-6 and TRBJ2-7; D may be TRBD2 (5 bases). The V gene's germline CDR1 is SGHVS and CDR2 FNYEAQ. The CDR3 spans 15 residues. Trimming cost V 2 bases and J 5 bases, with 16 bases left between them. The CDR3 sequence: CASSLQDGLGNEQYF. CDR3 nucleotides: TGTGCCAGCAGCTTACAGGACGGACTGGGTAACGAGCAGTACTTC.

The V call is TRBV29-1, the J call TRBJ2-5; D tentatively fits TRBD1 or TRBD2 (5 bases each). CDR1 and CDR2 from the germline V gene are SQVTM and ANQGSEA. The V gene lost 0 bases and the J gene lost 3 bases, with 8 bases spanning the gap. CDR3 length: 13 amino acids. The CDR3 here is CSVEDLGEETQYF. The CDR3 DNA is TGCAGCGTTGAAGATCTGGGGGAAGAGACCCAGTACTTC.

V is TRBV4-1 and J is TRBJ2-7, with TRBD1 matching over 9 bases. The CDR3 consists of 16 residues. CDR1 and CDR2 from the germline V gene are MGHRA and YSYEKL. With V trimmed by 3 bases and J by 3 bases, 9 bases remained unmatched. The CDR3 region is CASSQTTGGYDYEQYF. CDR3 nucleotides: TGCGCCAGCAGCCAGACAACAGGGGGCTACGACTACGAGCAGTACTTC.

The genes are TRBV7-8 and TRBJ1-5; D is perhaps TRBD1 (5 bases). CDR3 size: 17 residues. V dropped 2 bases and J dropped 0 bases, with 14 bases sitting between them. Germline CDR1 and CDR2: SGHVS and FQNEAQ. The CDR3 DNA follows: TGTGCCAGCAGCTTATCGGGTCGACAGTTTAGCAATCAGCCCCAGCATTTT. Its translation is CASSLSGRQFSNQPQHF.

This rearrangement joins TRBV19 to TRBJ2-2, with 9 bases fitting TRBD2. CDR1 and CDR2 (germline): LNHDA, SQIVND (reference sequence). The CDR3 is 14 residues long. Unmatched junction bases numbered 2, after V lost 5 bases and J lost 4 bases. This CDR3 reads CASSVSGSTGELFF. Written as DNA, the CDR3 is TGTGCCAGTAGTGTTAGCGGGAGCACCGGGGAGCTGTTTTTT.